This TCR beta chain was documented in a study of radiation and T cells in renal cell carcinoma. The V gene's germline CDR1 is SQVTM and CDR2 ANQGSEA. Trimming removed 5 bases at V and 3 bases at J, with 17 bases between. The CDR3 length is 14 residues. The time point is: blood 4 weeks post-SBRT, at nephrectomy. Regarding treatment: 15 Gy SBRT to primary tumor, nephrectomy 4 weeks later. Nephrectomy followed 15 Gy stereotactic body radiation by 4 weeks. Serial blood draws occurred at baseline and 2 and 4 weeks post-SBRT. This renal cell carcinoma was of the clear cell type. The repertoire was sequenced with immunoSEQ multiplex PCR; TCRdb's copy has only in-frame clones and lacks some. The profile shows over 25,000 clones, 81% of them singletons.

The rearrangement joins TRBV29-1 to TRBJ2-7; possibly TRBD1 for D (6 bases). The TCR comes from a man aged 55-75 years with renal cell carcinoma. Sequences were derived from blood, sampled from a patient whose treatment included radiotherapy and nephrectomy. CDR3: CSVTGTLEHYEQYF. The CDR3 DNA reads TGCAGCGTTACCGGGACACTGGAACACTACGAGCAGTACTTC.